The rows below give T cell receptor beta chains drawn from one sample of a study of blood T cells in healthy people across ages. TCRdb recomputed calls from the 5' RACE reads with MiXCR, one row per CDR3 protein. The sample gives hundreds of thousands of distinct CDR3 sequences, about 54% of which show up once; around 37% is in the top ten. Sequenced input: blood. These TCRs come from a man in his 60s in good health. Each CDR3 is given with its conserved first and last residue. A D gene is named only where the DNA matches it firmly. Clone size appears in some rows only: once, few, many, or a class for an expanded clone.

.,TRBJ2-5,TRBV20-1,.,TGCAGTGCTTCAACCGCGGAGACCCAGTACTTC,CSASTAETQYF
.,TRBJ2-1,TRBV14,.,TGTGCCAGCAGCCAAGATTCTGGGGTAGCAAGCAATGAGCAGTTCTTC,CASSQDSGVASNEQFF
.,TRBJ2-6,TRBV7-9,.,TGTGCCAGCAGCTCCGTACGCTCTGGGGCCAACGTCCTGACTTTC,CASSSVRSGANVLTF
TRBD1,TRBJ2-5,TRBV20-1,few,TGCAGTGCTAGAGATCCGGACAGGTTGGGCCAAGAGACCCAGTACTTC,CSARDPDRLGQETQYF
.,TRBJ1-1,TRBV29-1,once,TGCAGCGGAGCCCAGGGCGGGTACACTGAAGCTTTCTTT,CSGAQGGYTEAFF
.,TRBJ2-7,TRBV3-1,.,TGTGCCAGCAGCCAAGTAAGCGTTCAGTACTTC,CASSQVSVQYF
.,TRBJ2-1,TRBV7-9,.,TGTGCCAGCAGCTTCCTCAGGGGCTCATACAATGAGCAGTTCTTC,CASSFLRGSYNEQFF
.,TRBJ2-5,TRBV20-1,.,TGCAGTGCTCCAGAGCCTGGACTAAAAGAGACCCAGTACTTC,CSAPEPGLKETQYF
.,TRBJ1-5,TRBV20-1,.,TGCAGTGCCGTGGTCCCGAGGGGGGTCGACAATCAGCCCCAGCATTTT,CSAVVPRGVDNQPQHF
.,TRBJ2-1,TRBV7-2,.,TGTGCCAGCAGCCCTAGGGCGGGACGCCCCAATGAGCAGTTCTTC,CASSPRAGRPNEQFF
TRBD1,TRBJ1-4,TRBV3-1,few,TGTGCCAGCAGGCTTACAGGGGTAACTAATGAAAAACTGTTTTTT,CASRLTGVTNEKLFF
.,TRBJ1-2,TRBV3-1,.,TGTGCCAGCAGCTTCACACCGGAAGGGGCCTCCTATGGCTACACCTTC,CASSFTPEGASYGYTF
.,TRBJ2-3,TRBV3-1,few,TGTGCCAGCAGCTATTCTTTCCTCACAGATACGCAGTATTTT,CASSYSFLTDTQYF